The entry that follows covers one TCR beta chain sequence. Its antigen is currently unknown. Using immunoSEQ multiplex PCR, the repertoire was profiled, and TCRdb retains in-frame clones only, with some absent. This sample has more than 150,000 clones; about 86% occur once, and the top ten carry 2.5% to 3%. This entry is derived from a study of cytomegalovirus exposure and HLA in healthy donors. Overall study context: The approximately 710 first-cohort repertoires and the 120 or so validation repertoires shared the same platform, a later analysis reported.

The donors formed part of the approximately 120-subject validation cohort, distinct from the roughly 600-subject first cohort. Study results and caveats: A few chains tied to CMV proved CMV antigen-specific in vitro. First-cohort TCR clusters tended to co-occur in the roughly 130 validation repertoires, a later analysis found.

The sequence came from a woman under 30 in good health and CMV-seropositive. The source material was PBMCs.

CDR3 nucleotide sequence: TGTGCCAGCAAGGAGGGTAACTCTCACTATGGCTACACCTTC. Amino acids: CASKEGNSHYGYTF. This chain links TRBV27 with TRBJ1-2; D not resolved. CDR3 length: 14 residues. The germline V and J ends were trimmed by 7 bases and 3 bases, with 15 bases remaining between them. Germline V lookup: CDR1 MNHEY, CDR2 SMNVEV (reference sequence).